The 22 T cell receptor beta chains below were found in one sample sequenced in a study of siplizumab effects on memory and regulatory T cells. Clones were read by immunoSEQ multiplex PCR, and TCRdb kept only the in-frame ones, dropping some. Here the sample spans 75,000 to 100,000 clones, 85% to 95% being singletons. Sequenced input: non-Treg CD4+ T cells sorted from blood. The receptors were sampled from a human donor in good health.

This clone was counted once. CDR3 amino acids: CASSFGVRGLAGGAYTGELFF. DNA for the CDR3: TGTGCCAGCAGTTTTGGCGTGAGAGGACTAGCGGGAGGCGCGTACACCGGGGAGCTGTTTTTT. This chain uses TRBV28 with TRBJ2-2, with 14 nucleotides matching TRBD2. V lost 3 bases to trimming and J lost 3 bases; unmatched junction nucleotides: 15. The CDR3 extends over 21 amino acids. Germline V gene data show CDR1 as MDHEN and CDR2 as SYDVKM. Using reference TRBV28 and TRBJ2-2 for the parts outside the CDR3, the full variable domain is DVKVTQSSRYLVKRTGEKVFLECVQDMDHENMFWYRQDPGLGLRLIYFSYDVKMKEKGDIPEGYSVSREKKERFSLILESASTNQTSMYLCASSFGVRGLAGGAYTGELFFGEGSRLTVL.

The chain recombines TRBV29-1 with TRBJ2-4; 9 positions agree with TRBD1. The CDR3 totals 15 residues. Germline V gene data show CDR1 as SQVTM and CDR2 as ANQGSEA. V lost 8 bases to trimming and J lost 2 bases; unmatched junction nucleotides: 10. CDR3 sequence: CSHMGTGMTKNIQYF. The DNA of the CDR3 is TGCAGCCATATGGGGACAGGGATGACCAAAAACATTCAGTACTTC.

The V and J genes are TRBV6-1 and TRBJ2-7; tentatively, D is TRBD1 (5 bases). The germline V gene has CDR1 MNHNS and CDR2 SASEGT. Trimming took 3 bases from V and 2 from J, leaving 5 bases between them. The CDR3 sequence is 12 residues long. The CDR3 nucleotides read TGTGCCAGCAGTGACAGGGCCTACGAGCAGTACTTC. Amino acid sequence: CASSDRAYEQYF.

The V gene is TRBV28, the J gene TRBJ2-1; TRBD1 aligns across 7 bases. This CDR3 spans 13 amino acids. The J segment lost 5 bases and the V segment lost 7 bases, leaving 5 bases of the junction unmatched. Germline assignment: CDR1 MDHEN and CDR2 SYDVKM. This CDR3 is CASTGTVDNEQFF. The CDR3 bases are TGTGCCAGCACTGGGACAGTAGACAATGAGCAGTTCTTC.

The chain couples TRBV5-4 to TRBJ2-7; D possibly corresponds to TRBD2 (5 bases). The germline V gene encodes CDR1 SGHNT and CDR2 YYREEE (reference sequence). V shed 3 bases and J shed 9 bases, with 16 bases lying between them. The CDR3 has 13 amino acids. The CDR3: CASSSELVPAQYF. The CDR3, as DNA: TGTGCCAGCAGCTCGGAACTAGTTCCAGCGCAGTACTTC.

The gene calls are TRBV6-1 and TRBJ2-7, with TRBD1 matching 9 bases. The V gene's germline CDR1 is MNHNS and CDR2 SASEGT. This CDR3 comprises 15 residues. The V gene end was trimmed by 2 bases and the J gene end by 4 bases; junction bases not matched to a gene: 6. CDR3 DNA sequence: TGTGCCAGCAGTGAAAGAGGGACAGGGAGGTACGAGCAGTACTTC. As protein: CASSERGTGRYEQYF.

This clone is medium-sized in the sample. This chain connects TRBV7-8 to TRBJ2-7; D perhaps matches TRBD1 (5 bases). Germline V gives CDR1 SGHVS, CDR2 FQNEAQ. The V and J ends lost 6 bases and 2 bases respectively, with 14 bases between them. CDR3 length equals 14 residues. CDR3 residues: CASSIGKGTYEQYF. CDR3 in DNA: TGTGCCAGCAGTATAGGAAAGGGGACCTACGAGCAGTACTTC.

The DNA for the CDR3 is TGTGCCAGTAGCACCGGAGAGACCCAGTACTTC. It is translated as CASSTGETQYF. This rearrangement joins TRBV19 to TRBJ2-5; D is unclear. This CDR3 comprises 11 residues. Germline V lookup: CDR1 LNHDA, CDR2 SQIVND (reference sequence). Trimming took 6 bases from V and 4 from J, leaving 6 bases between them.

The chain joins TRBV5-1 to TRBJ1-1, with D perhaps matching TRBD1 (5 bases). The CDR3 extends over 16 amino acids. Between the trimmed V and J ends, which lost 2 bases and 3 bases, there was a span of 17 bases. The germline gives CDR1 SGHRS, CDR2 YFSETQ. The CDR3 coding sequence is TGCGCCAGCAGCTTTTTTGGGAGGGGTAGTTACACTGAAGCTTTCTTT. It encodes CASSFFGRGSYTEAFF.

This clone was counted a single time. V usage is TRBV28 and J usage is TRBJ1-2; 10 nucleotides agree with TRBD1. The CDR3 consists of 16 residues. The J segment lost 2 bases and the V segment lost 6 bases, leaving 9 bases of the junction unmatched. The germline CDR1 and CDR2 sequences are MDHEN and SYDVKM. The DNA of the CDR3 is TGTGCCAGCAGAGCCCCGCCGGGACAGGGGAACTATGGCTACACCTTC. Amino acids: CASRAPPGQGNYGYTF.

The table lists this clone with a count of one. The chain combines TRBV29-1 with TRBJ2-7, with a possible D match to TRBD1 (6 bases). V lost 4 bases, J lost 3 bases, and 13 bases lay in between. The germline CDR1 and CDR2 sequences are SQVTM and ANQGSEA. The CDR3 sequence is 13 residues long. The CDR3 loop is CSVALGANYEQYF. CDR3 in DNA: TGCAGCGTTGCCTTGGGGGCGAACTACGAGCAGTACTTC.

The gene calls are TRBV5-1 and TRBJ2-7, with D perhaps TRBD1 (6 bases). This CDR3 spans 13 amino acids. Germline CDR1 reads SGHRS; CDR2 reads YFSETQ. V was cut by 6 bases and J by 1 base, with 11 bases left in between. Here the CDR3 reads CASNRDTSYEQYF. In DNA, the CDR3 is TGCGCCAGCAATAGGGACACGTCCTACGAGCAGTACTTC.

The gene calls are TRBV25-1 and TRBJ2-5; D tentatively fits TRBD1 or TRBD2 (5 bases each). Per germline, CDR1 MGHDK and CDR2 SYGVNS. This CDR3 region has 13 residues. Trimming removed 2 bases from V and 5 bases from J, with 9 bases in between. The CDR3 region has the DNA TGTGCCAGCAGTGAAAAGGGGACGGAGACCCAGTACTTC. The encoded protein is CASSEKGTETQYF.

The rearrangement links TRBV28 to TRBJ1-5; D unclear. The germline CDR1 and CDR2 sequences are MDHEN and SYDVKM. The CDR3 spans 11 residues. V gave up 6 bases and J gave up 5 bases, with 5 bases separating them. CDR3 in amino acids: CASSIHQPQHF. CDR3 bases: TGTGCCAGCAGCATCCATCAGCCCCAGCATTTT.

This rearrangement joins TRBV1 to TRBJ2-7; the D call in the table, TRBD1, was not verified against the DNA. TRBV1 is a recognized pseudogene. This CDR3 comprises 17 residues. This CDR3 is CTSSLGQRLFHTCEQYF. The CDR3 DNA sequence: TGCACCAGCAGCCTGGGACAGCGACTCTTCCATACTTGCGAGCAGTACTTC.

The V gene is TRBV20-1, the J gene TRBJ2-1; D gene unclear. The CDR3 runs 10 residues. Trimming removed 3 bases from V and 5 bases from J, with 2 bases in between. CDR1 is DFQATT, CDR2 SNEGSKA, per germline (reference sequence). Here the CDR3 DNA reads TGCAGTGCTAGCGACAATGAGCAGTTCTTC. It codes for CSASDNEQFF.

The CDR3 sequence: CASHAGVGEAFF. The CDR3, as DNA: TGTGCCAGCCACGCCGGGGTCGGGGAAGCTTTCTTT. V is TRBV25-1 and J is TRBJ1-1; D call uncertain. Germline values: CDR1 MGHDK, CDR2 SYGVNS. The CDR3 is made up of 12 amino acids. The V gene lost 8 bases and the J gene lost 8 bases, with 15 bases spanning the gap. Filled out from reference TRBV25-1 and TRBJ1-1, the complete variable domain reads EADIYQTPRYLVIGTGKKITLECSQTMGHDKMYWYQQDPGMELHLIHYSYGVNSTEKGDLSSESTVSRIRTEHFPLTLESARPSHTSQYLCASHAGVGEAFFGQGTRLTVV.

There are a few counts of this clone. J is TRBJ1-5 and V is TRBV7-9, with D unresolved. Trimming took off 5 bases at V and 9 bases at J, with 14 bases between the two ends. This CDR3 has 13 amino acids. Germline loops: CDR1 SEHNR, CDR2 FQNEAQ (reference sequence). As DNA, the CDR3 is TGTGCCAGCAGCCCCGAAGTCCCGGGGCCCCAGCATTTT. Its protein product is CASSPEVPGPQHF.

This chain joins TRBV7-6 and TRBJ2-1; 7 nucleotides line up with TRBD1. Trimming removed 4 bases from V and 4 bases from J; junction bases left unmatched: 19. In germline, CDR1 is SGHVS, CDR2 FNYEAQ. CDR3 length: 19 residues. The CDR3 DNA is TGTGCCAGCAGCTCGGGACAGAGTGACCCTCTCTTAGGGTACAATGAGCAGTTCTTC. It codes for CASSSGQSDPLLGYNEQFF.

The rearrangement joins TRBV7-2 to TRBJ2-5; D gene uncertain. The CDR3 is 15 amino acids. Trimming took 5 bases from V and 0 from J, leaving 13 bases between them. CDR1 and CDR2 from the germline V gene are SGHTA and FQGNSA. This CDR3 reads CASSADLLYQETQYF. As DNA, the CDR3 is TGTGCCAGCAGCGCAGATCTACTGTACCAAGAGACCCAGTACTTC.

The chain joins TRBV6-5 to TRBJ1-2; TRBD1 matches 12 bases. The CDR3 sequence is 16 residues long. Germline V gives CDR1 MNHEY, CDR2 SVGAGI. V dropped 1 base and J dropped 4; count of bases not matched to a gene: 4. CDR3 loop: CASSYLGQGAFYGYTF. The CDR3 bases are TGTGCCAGCAGTTACTTGGGACAGGGGGCATTCTATGGCTACACCTTC.

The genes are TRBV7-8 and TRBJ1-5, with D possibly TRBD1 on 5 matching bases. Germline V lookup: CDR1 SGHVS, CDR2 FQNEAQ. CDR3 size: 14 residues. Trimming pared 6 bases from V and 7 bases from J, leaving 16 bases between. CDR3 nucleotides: TGTGCCAGCAGTTTGGGGTGGGACGGCCAGCCCCAGCATTTT. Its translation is CASSLGWDGQPQHF. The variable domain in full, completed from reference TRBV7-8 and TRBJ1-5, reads GAGVSQSPRYKVAKRGQDVALRCDPISGHVSLFWYQQALGQGPEFLTYFQNEAQLDKSGLPSDRFFAERPEGSVSTLKIQRTQQEDSAVYLCASSLGWDGQPQHFGDGTRLSIL.